Listed here are 15 T cell receptor beta chains from one sample, sequenced in a study of OX40 agonist ivuxolimab in advanced cancers. TCRdb keeps only in-frame clones here, not all; method: immunoSEQ multiplex PCR. Among fewer than 25,000 clones, roughly 86% were seen once, and the ten largest hold under 55%. The specimen was CD4+ or CD8+ T cells sorted from blood, collected in a trial of the OX40 agonist ivuxolimab. These receptors were obtained from an adult with an advanced solid tumor such as melanoma, head and neck, liver or kidney cancer.

The chain uses TRBV27 and TRBJ2-7, with D possibly being TRBD1 (5 bases). This CDR3 spans 14 amino acids. V was shortened by 5 bases and J by 2 bases, with 13 bases between the two germline ends. The V gene's germline CDR1 is MNHEY and CDR2 SMNVEV (reference sequence). The CDR3 loop is CASSPLDNTYEQYF. In DNA form, the CDR3 reads TGTGCCAGCAGTCCGTTGGACAACACCTACGAGCAGTACTTC.

This chain connects TRBV7-9 to TRBJ2-1; tentative D call: TRBD2 (5 bases). V was trimmed by 0 bases and J by 0 bases, leaving 12 bases between them. This CDR3 comprises 17 residues. CDR1 and CDR2 from the germline V gene are SEHNR and FQNEAQ (reference sequence). The CDR3 DNA follows: TGTGCCAGCAGCTTAGCGCGGACGGGGAGCTCCTACAATGAGCAGTTCTTC. It is translated as CASSLARTGSSYNEQFF.

The V and J genes are TRBV7-3 and TRBJ2-4, with D unclear. The ends were cut back, 8 bases at V and 1 base at J, with 15 bases in the middle. From germline, CDR1 is SGHTA and CDR2 FQGTGA. This CDR3 has 15 residues. CDR3 bases: TGTGCCAGCCGACACCAGACACGCGCCAAAAACATTCAGTACTTC. Its translation is CASRHQTRAKNIQYF.

This chain uses TRBV4-1 with TRBJ2-7; 15 nucleotides match TRBD2. Germline assignment: CDR1 MGHRA and CDR2 YSYEKL. This CDR3 is 15 amino acids long. V trimming: 3 bases; J trimming: 4 bases; junction bases outside the gene matches: 1. Here the CDR3 DNA reads TGCGCCAGCAGCCAGGGGACTAGCGGGGGGTACGAGCAGTACTTC. It encodes CASSQGTSGGYEQYF.

The gene calls are TRBV11-2 and TRBJ2-7, with TRBD1 matching over 9 bases. This CDR3 has 12 amino acids. CDR1 and CDR2 from the germline V gene are SGHAT and FQNNGV. Trimming took 8 bases from V and 4 from J; bases not matched to a gene: 3. The CDR3 region is CASGGQGYEQYF. The CDR3 bases are TGTGCCAGCGGGGGACAGGGTTACGAGCAGTACTTC.

The chain combines TRBV4-1 with TRBJ2-7, with no clear D. Germline V gene lookup returns CDR1 MGHRA and CDR2 YSYEKL. The CDR3 extends over 16 amino acids. Between the trimmed V and J ends, which lost 1 base and 4 bases, there was a span of 17 bases. Written as DNA, the CDR3 is TGCGCCAGCAGCCAAGTTCCCTACCCACGACCTTACGAGCAGTACTTC. It yields the protein CASSQVPYPRPYEQYF.

The chain uses TRBV7-3 and TRBJ1-2; D is unclear. Germline V gene sequence: CDR1 SGHTA, CDR2 FQGTGA. This CDR3 region has 12 residues. Trimming removed 0 bases at V and 13 bases at J, with 12 bases between. CDR3 coding DNA: TGTGCCAGCAGCTTAACGAATGGGCAGGCCACCTTC. Amino acids: CASSLTNGQATF.

V gene TRBV7-9 combines with J gene TRBJ2-5; 10 bases match TRBD1. This CDR3 has 17 amino acids. Germline V CDR1 and CDR2: SEHNR, FQNEAQ (reference sequence). Trimming cost V 0 bases and J 3 bases; bases outside gene matches: 7. In DNA form, the CDR3 reads TGTGCCAGCAGCTTAGCGAGACGGGACAGGGGAAAAGAGACCCAGTACTTC. This codes for CASSLARRDRGKETQYF.

The chain employs TRBV30 and TRBJ1-2, with D possibly being TRBD1 (5 bases). CDR1 and CDR2 (germline): GTSNPN, SVGIG (reference sequence). The CDR3 has 13 residues. Trimming shortened V by 4 bases and J by 5 bases, and 14 bases separated the two germline ends. The CDR3 DNA is TGTGCCTGGAAGGGGAAAATTCATTATGGCTACACCTTC. Its protein is CAWKGKIHYGYTF.

The rearrangement joins TRBV6-5 to TRBJ2-3; the D is unclear. Trimming shortened V by 2 bases and J by 1 base, and 10 bases separated the two germline ends. CDR3 length: 15 residues. From germline, CDR1 is MNHEY and CDR2 SVGAGI. The CDR3 region has the DNA TGTGCCAGCAGTTACGACCAACAAGGCACAGATACGCAGTATTTT. Translating gives CASSYDQQGTDTQYF.

V gene TRBV6-5 combines with J gene TRBJ1-2, with D hard to call. Germline-derived CDR1 and CDR2 are MNHEY and SVGAGI. V was cut by 3 bases and J by 4 bases, with 9 bases left in between. This CDR3 has 13 amino acids. CDR3 in amino acids: CASSYGKGYGYTF. Written as DNA, the CDR3 is TGTGCCAGCAGTTATGGGAAGGGCTATGGCTACACCTTC.

V and J are TRBV28 and TRBJ2-7; D not certain. The CDR3 has 11 amino acids. Germline V gives CDR1 MDHEN, CDR2 SYDVKM. Trimming took off 6 bases at V and 7 bases at J, with 10 bases between the two ends. The CDR3 region is CASSPGGEQYF. Here the CDR3 DNA reads TGTGCCAGCAGCCCAGGCGGAGAGCAGTACTTC.

V and J are TRBV6-6 and TRBJ2-1; D remains ambiguous. V was pared by 6 bases and J by 3 bases, with 6 bases between. Germline V gene sequence: CDR1 MNHNY, CDR2 SVGAGI (reference sequence). The CDR3 is 12 residues long. CDR3 DNA: TGTGCCAGCAGGAAGGGCTACAATGAGCAGTTCTTC. Translating it yields CASRKGYNEQFF.

The table lists this clone with a count of one. The gene calls are TRBV27 and TRBJ1-2; the D gene is possibly TRBD1 (6 bases). The CDR3 covers 16 residues. Trimming took off 5 bases at V and 0 bases at J, with 16 bases between the two ends. Germline CDR1 and CDR2: MNHEY and SMNVEV (reference sequence). Written as DNA, the CDR3 is TGTGCCAGCAGTATGGGGTGGGGGGCCGCTAACTATGGCTACACCTTC. Encoded protein: CASSMGWGAANYGYTF.

The chain combines TRBV30 with TRBJ2-3; perhaps D is TRBD1 or TRBD2 (5 bases each). The V gene lost 5 bases and the J gene lost 6 bases, with 12 bases spanning the gap. Germline V gene lookup returns CDR1 GTSNPN and CDR2 SVGIG (reference sequence). The CDR3 runs to 12 residues. The CDR3 here is CAWGGILDTQYF. The CDR3 region has the DNA TGTGCCTGGGGGGGAATATTGGATACGCAGTATTTT.